Below, 18 T cell receptor beta chains from the same sample are listed, as sequenced in a study of T cells after yellow fever vaccination. TCRdb itself ran the 5' RACE reads through MiXCR, one entry per CDR3 protein. Here the sample spans around 250,000 distinct CDR3 sequences, less than 9% being singletons. Material: CD4+ T cells sorted from PBMCs, obtained 15 days after the yellow fever booster vaccination. All receptors come from a man aged 25-45 years who received the YFV17D yellow fever vaccine.

The table lists this clonotype with many counts. The genes are TRBV6-5 and TRBJ2-7; maybe TRBD2 (6 bases). With 6 bases removed from V and 4 bases from J, the gap between germline ends came to 13 bases. The length of the CDR3 is 13 residues. Germline V gene sequence: CDR1 MNHEY, CDR2 SVGAGI. CDR3 DNA: TGTGCCAGCAGCCGGGACTTTAGGTACGAGCAGTACTTC. It codes for CASSRDFRYEQYF.

In this sample, this clonotype turned up a few times. The rearrangement joins TRBV2 to TRBJ1-5; 7 nucleotides align to TRBD1. CDR1 and CDR2 from the germline V gene are SNHLY and FYNNEI. The CDR3 is 14 residues long. Germline trimming cut 6 bases from V and 5 bases from J; bases unmatched to any gene: 7. Written as DNA, the CDR3 is TGTGCCAGCAGAGTCGACAGGGAGGATCAGCCCCAGCATTTT. This gives the protein CASRVDREDQPQHF. The full variable domain, its missing parts supplied by reference TRBV2 and TRBJ1-5, is EPEVTQTPSHQVTQMGQEVILRCVPISNHLYFYWYRQILGQKVEFLVSFYNNEISEKSEIFDDQFSVERPDGSNFTLKIRSTKLEDSAMYFCASRVDREDQPQHFGDGTRLSIL.

This clonotype came up many times. The V and J genes are TRBV4-1 and TRBJ1-5; no clear D gene. Trimming pared 1 base from V and 6 bases from J, leaving 10 bases between. Germline V gene sequence: CDR1 MGHRA, CDR2 YSYEKL. The CDR3 is made up of 14 amino acids. CDR3 DNA sequence: TGCGCCAGCAGCCAAGTTACTCGGATTCAGCCCCAGCATTTT. Protein: CASSQVTRIQPQHF.

In DNA, the CDR3 is TGTGCCAGCAGACGACAGGGGGCTGCCGGGGAGCTGTTTTTT. It encodes CASRRQGAAGELFF. The rearrangement uses TRBV7-2 and TRBJ2-2; 10 bases line up with TRBD1. Trimming cost V 6 bases and J 6 bases; bases outside gene matches: 4. This CDR3 has 14 residues. CDR1 and CDR2 (germline): SGHTA, FQGNSA.

This chain links TRBV11-3 with TRBJ2-1; D possibly corresponds to TRBD2 (6 bases). V was cut by 5 bases and J by 10 bases, with 12 bases left in between. Germline V gene data show CDR1 as SGHNT and CDR2 as YENEEA. The CDR3 length is 12 residues. This CDR3 reads CASSRREEEQFF. The CDR3 nucleotides are TGTGCCAGCAGCCGGAGGGAGGAAGAGCAGTTCTTC.

The table lists this clonotype with many counts. The V call is TRBV7-9, the J call TRBJ1-1; D unclear. V lost 7 bases to trimming and J lost 4 bases, with 19 bases between them. Germline assignment: CDR1 SEHNR and CDR2 FQNEAQ (reference sequence). This CDR3 has 15 residues. The CDR3 reads CASTPSFSWGTEAFF. As DNA, the CDR3 is TGTGCCAGCACCCCCAGTTTCTCTTGGGGCACTGAAGCTTTCTTT.

This clonotype was recorded many times. This chain joins TRBV12-3 or TRBV12-4 and TRBJ2-7; the D gene is possibly TRBD2 (6 bases). Trimming removed 6 bases from V and 0 bases from J, with 12 bases in between. The CDR3 is made up of 14 amino acids. The CDR3 DNA sequence: TGTGCCAGCAGGAGAGGAGGGCTCTCCTACGAGCAGTACTTC. It specifies CASRRGGLSYEQYF.

This sequence joins TRBV18 and TRBJ2-1, with a tentative D call TRBD1 (6 bases). Trimming took off 6 bases at V and 11 bases at J, with 17 bases between the two ends. The CDR3 contains 13 residues. Germline-derived CDR1 and CDR2 are KGHSH and LQKENI. The CDR3 DNA reads as TGTGCCAGCTCCGAGGACAGCCACCCGAAGCAGTTCTTC. Translation: CASSEDSHPKQFF.

This clonotype showed up just a few times. V is TRBV4-3 and J is TRBJ1-1; no reliable D call. CDR3 size: 13 residues. CDR1 and CDR2 (germline): LGHNA, YSLEER. Trimming took 2 bases from V and 1 from J, leaving 5 bases between them. This CDR3 reads CASSQLENTEAFF. The CDR3 DNA sequence: TGCGCCAGCAGCCAACTAGAGAACACTGAAGCTTTCTTT.

Only a few counts were recorded for this clonotype. J is TRBJ2-6 and V is TRBV5-1, with 9 bases identical to TRBD1. The CDR3 is 23 amino acids. The germline V gene has CDR1 SGHRS and CDR2 YFSETQ. V lost 3 bases and J lost 2; bases outside the gene matches: 24. DNA for the CDR3: TGCGCCAGCAGCTCCCTTTCTATCGTCCCCCGGGACAGGGAACCTACTGGGGCCAACGTCCTGACTTTC. As protein: CASSSLSIVPRDREPTGANVLTF.

This clonotype has a count of ten or more. V is TRBV12-3 or TRBV12-4 and J is TRBJ1-2; D is perhaps TRBD1 (5 bases). CDR3 length equals 13 residues. V was trimmed by 7 bases and J by 4 bases, leaving 13 bases between them. CDR3: CASKPRESYGYTF. In DNA form, the CDR3 reads TGTGCCAGCAAGCCCAGGGAGAGCTATGGCTACACCTTC.

This clonotype was detected only once. The chain is built from TRBV6-6 and TRBJ2-1; D gene unclear. Germline-derived CDR1 and CDR2 are MNHNY and SVGAGI (reference sequence). V lost 2 bases and J lost 6, with 8 bases in between. The CDR3 covers 13 residues. As DNA, the CDR3 is TGTGCCAGCAGTTACCCCCTGAGCAATGAGCAGTTCTTC. It codes for CASSYPLSNEQFF.

The chain uses TRBV30 and TRBJ2-2; 7 nucleotides align to TRBD1. CDR1 GTSNPN and CDR2 SVGIG come from the germline V gene (reference sequence). The V gene end was trimmed by 1 base and the J gene end by 4 bases; junction bases not matched to a gene: 6. This CDR3 is 15 amino acids long. The CDR3, as DNA: TGTGCCTGGAGTGCCGACAGGGTTACCACCGGGGAGCTGTTTTTT. It yields the protein CAWSADRVTTGELFF.

This clonotype was seen ten or more times. The V call is TRBV5-1, the J call TRBJ1-1; D uncertain. The CDR3 spans 13 residues. The germline CDR1 and CDR2 sequences are SGHRS and YFSETQ. Trimming removed 5 bases from V and 1 base from J, with 9 bases in between. In DNA, the CDR3 is TGCGCCAGCAGGGCCGGAGAGAACACTGAAGCTTTCTTT. It translates to CASRAGENTEAFF.

This chain uses TRBV19 with TRBJ2-1; D unresolved. Trimming shortened V by 9 bases and J by 0 bases, and 15 bases separated the two germline ends. Germline loops: CDR1 LNHDA, CDR2 SQIVND (reference sequence). The CDR3 length is 15 residues. The CDR3 loop is CASTPTRSSYNEQFF. The DNA of the CDR3 is TGTGCCAGCACCCCCACAAGGAGCTCCTACAATGAGCAGTTCTTC.

The chain has TRBV11-2 and TRBJ2-5, with TRBD2 identical over 12 bases. The germline CDR1 and CDR2 sequences are SGHAT and FQNNGV. The CDR3 runs to 17 residues. V trimming: 2 bases; J trimming: 4 bases; junction bases outside the gene matches: 8. The CDR3 here is CASSLLGRLAGAETQYF. CDR3 nucleotides: TGTGCCAGCAGCTTACTTGGGCGACTAGCGGGAGCAGAGACCCAGTACTTC.

This clonotype appeared many times. The gene calls are TRBV5-4 and TRBJ2-1; 8 nucleotides line up with TRBD2. CDR3 length: 20 amino acids. The germline V gene encodes CDR1 SGHNT and CDR2 YYREEE (reference sequence). Trimming removed 3 bases from V and 8 bases from J; junction bases left unmatched: 25. DNA for the CDR3: TGTGCCAGCAGCTCCAGGCGAGGGGGTTCTGCTAGCGGGCGGTTGGATGAGCAGTTCTTC. Translation gives CASSSRRGGSASGRLDEQFF.

This clonotype was observed many times. V and J are TRBV20-1 and TRBJ2-2; 7 positions agree with TRBD2. Germline CDR1 and CDR2: DFQATT and SNEGSKA (reference sequence). The trim removed 4 bases at V and 5 bases at J, leaving 16 bases unmatched. The CDR3 has 17 amino acids. The CDR3 region has the DNA TGCAGTGCTACGACGGCTGCGGGAGCCCCGGGAACCGGGGAGCTGTTTTTT. Encoded protein: CSATTAAGAPGTGELFF.